The 29 T cell receptor beta chains in this list originate from one sample, sequenced in a study of regulatory T cells in long-lasting Graves disease. The time point was: newly diagnosed GD, antithyroid drugs for less than 3 months. PBMC-derived RNA was used for the TCR library. According to the study, TCR beta libraries were built with iRepertoire HTBI primers and CDR3-region Arm-PCR. TCRdb reprocessed the multiplex PCR reads via MiXCR and lists one record per CDR3 protein. This table has about 540,000 distinct CDR3 sequences, roughly 13% appearing once. This same sample was also part of a study on T cells in Graves' hyperthyroidism and ophthalmopathy.

Here the sequenced sample was peripheral blood mononuclear cells (PBMCs), taken at new diagnosis, from a patient treated with antithyroid drugs. Source of these receptors: a man under 40 with Graves disease.

This clonotype was seen ten or more times. The chain uses TRBV27 and TRBJ2-1; D may correspond to TRBD1 or TRBD2 (7 bases each). CDR3 length equals 21 residues. In germline, CDR1 is MNHEY, CDR2 SMNVEV (reference sequence). V lost 0 bases, J lost 8 bases, and 32 bases lay in between. The CDR3 region is CASSLSTGYGRGHGGRYEQFF. DNA for the CDR3: TGTGCCAGCAGTTTATCGACTGGATATGGGAGGGGGCACGGCGGGAGATATGAGCAGTTCTTC.

At least ten counts were recorded for this clonotype. This chain joins TRBV20-1 and TRBJ2-1; possibly TRBD2 for D (5 bases). Germline-derived CDR1 and CDR2 are DFQATT and SNEGSKA (reference sequence). This CDR3 is built from 15 residues. V was cut by 6 bases and J by 6 bases, with 21 bases left in between. This chain's CDR3 is CSAPRLGRQGNEQFF. Here the CDR3 DNA reads TGCAGTGCCCCCCGGTTAGGGAGACAAGGCAATGAGCAGTTCTTC.

With respect to this clonotype: A much larger clone is a single base away; this may be a read error. The chain is built from TRBV7-8 and TRBJ2-3, with 11 bases lining up with TRBD2. Germline CDR1 and CDR2: SGHVS and FQNEAQ. The CDR3 covers 16 residues. CDR3: CAGSPRGLAATDTQYF. DNA for the CDR3: TGTGCCGGCAGCCCCCGGGGACTAGCGGCCACAGATACGCAGTATTTT.

As DNA, the CDR3 is TGCGCCAGCAGCTTATCCCGGGACACCACAGATACGCAGTATTTT. Its translation: CASSLSRDTTDTQYF. The chain joins TRBV5-1 to TRBJ2-3, with TRBD1 as a possible D gene (6 bases). V was cut by 2 bases and J by 2 bases, with 12 bases left in between. CDR1 SGHRS and CDR2 YFSETQ come from the germline V gene. The CDR3 is 15 residues long.

This clonotype was recorded at least ten times. The chain recombines TRBV5-5 with TRBJ1-5; possibly TRBD1 for D (5 bases). Germline V CDR1 and CDR2: SGHKS, YYEKEE (reference sequence). The CDR3 sequence is 16 residues long. V was cut by 4 bases and J by 2 bases, with 16 bases left in between. The CDR3 is CASSPSVGGGNQPQHF. CDR3 in DNA: TGTGCCAGCAGCCCCTCGGTCGGGGGAGGCAATCAGCCCCAGCATTTT.

This clonotype was seen repeatedly, ten times or more. V gene TRBV5-1 combines with J gene TRBJ2-2; perhaps D is TRBD1 or TRBD2 (6 bases each). Germline-derived CDR1 and CDR2 are SGHRS and YFSETQ. V was shortened by 0 bases and J by 15 bases, with 18 bases between the two germline ends. CDR3 length: 14 amino acids. CDR3 DNA sequence: TGCGCCAGCAGCTTGGTCGTCGGGGGCGACGTGGTGTTTTTT. This gives the protein CASSLVVGGDVVFF. Based on the CDR3 plus reference TRBV5-1 and TRBJ2-2, the full variable domain is KAGVTQTPRYLIKTRGQQVTLSCSPISGHRSVSWYQQTPGQGLQFLFEYFSETQRNKGNFPGRFSGRQFSNSRSEMNVSTLELGDSALYLCASSLVVGGDVVFFGEGSRLTVL.

The chain carries TRBV13 and TRBJ2-7; the match to TRBD1 covers 12 bases. Germline V gives CDR1 PRHDT, CDR2 FYEKMQ (reference sequence). The CDR3 totals 17 residues. Losses at the gene ends were 4 bases for V and 5 bases for J; bases not matched to a gene: 12. Here the CDR3 reads CASSSSPGTGGYNEQYF. CDR3 coding DNA: TGTGCCAGCAGCTCCAGCCCCGGGACAGGGGGCTACAACGAGCAGTACTTC.

The CDR3 DNA sequence: TGTGCCAGCAGCTTTCCGGGGCGGGGAGGCTACACCTTC. Protein: CASSFPGRGGYTF. This sequence joins TRBV5-6 and TRBJ1-2, with D maybe TRBD1 (5 bases). The ends were cut back, 2 bases at V and 8 bases at J, with 13 bases in the middle. Germline values: CDR1 SGHDT, CDR2 YYEEEE. This CDR3 spans 13 amino acids.

This clonotype was counted at least ten times. As DNA, the CDR3 is TGTGCCAGCAGTTTAGGGCTAGCGGGAAATGGGGCAGATACGCAGTATTTT. This codes for CASSLGLAGNGADTQYF. This chain joins TRBV12-3 or TRBV12-4 and TRBJ2-3; 9 nucleotides match TRBD2. J gave up 4 bases and V 1 base, and 9 bases lay outside the gene matches. This CDR3 is 17 amino acids long.

A remark on this clonotype: Here the CDR3 omits its conserved ending phenylalanine or tryptophan, so a read error is the likely source. This chain connects TRBV7-9 to TRBJ1-2; perhaps TRBD1 as D (5 bases). The CDR3 has 14 amino acids. CDR1 and CDR2 (germline): SEHNR, FQNEAQ (reference sequence). Trimming took 1 base from V and 3 from J, leaving 9 bases between them. The DNA of the CDR3 is TGTGCCAGCAGCTTAGTAAGGGGAGACTATGGCTACACCCTC. Amino acids: CASSLVRGDYGYTL.

This clonotype turned up a few times. The rearrangement joins TRBV24-1 to TRBJ2-3; TRBD2 matches 15 bases. Trimming took 9 bases from V and 4 from J; bases not matched to a gene: 4. Germline loops: CDR1 KGHDR, CDR2 SFDVKD. The CDR3 spans 15 residues. The CDR3 here is CATGGLAGGPDTQYF. DNA for the CDR3: TGTGCCACCGGGGGACTAGCGGGAGGTCCAGATACGCAGTATTTT.

This chain links TRBV24-1 with TRBJ2-5; D is unresolved. Trimming left V 4 bases short and J 5 bases short, with 13 bases between. Germline V gives CDR1 KGHDR, CDR2 SFDVKD. CDR3 length equals 14 residues. The CDR3 DNA reads TGTGCCACCAGTGAACCAACACAAGACGAGACCCAGTACTTC. Protein sequence: CATSEPTQDETQYF.

The sample holds many counts of this clonotype. The J gene is TRBJ2-2, the V gene TRBV7-9; D assignment may be TRBD1 or TRBD2 (6 bases each). V lost 5 bases, J lost 6 bases, and 16 bases lay in between. The CDR3 is 15 residues long. CDR1 and CDR2 (germline): SEHNR, FQNEAQ (reference sequence). The CDR3 protein is CASSPLAGEAGELFF. The CDR3 nucleotides are TGTGCCAGCAGCCCATTGGCAGGGGAGGCCGGGGAGCTGTTTTTT.

This clonotype was detected a few times. The chain employs TRBV29-1 and TRBJ2-3, with D possibly TRBD2 on 6 matching bases. The length of the CDR3 is 12 residues. Germline V gene data show CDR1 as SQVTM and CDR2 as ANQGSEA. The V and J ends lost 8 bases and 4 bases respectively, with 13 bases between them. This CDR3 reads CSFNSGADTQYF. Written as DNA, the CDR3 is TGCAGCTTCAACTCGGGAGCAGATACGCAGTATTTT.

In its sample, this clonotype was seen many times. The chain combines TRBV7-9 with TRBJ1-6; D is perhaps TRBD1 (6 bases). V dropped 4 bases and J dropped 10 bases, with 14 bases sitting between them. The CDR3 runs 14 residues. CDR1 and CDR2 from the germline V gene are SEHNR and FQNEAQ (reference sequence). The DNA of the CDR3 is TGTGCCAGCAGCTCCCAACAGGGAGGATCACCCCTCCACTTT. Translating it yields CASSSQQGGSPLHF.

This clonotype occurred many times. The chain uses TRBV11-1 and TRBJ2-1; D is perhaps TRBD1 (6 bases). Germline loops: CDR1 SGHAT, CDR2 FQDESV (reference sequence). The V and J ends lost 1 base and 3 bases respectively, with 10 bases between them. CDR3 length: 15 amino acids. CDR3 coding DNA: TGTGCCAGCAGCTTAGAGGGGGACGGCTACAATGAGCAGTTCTTC. Protein product: CASSLEGDGYNEQFF.

This clonotype was seen ten or more times. The rearrangement links TRBV30 to TRBJ1-5, with TRBD1 matching over 9 bases. Unmatched junction bases numbered 5, after V lost 0 bases and J lost 5 bases. Germline CDR1 GTSNPN, CDR2 SVGIG (reference sequence). CDR3 size: 15 residues. CDR3 region: CAWSVGGTGYQPQHF. The CDR3, as DNA: TGTGCCTGGAGTGTAGGGGGGACAGGGTATCAGCCCCAGCATTTT.

This clonotype has at least ten counts. The V call is TRBV20-1, the J call TRBJ2-1; D is unresolved. CDR3 length: 12 amino acids. From germline, CDR1 is DFQATT and CDR2 SNEGSKA (reference sequence). V lost 3 bases to trimming and J lost 7 bases, with 10 bases between them. Written as DNA, the CDR3 is TGCAGTGCTAGGGCTAGTAGTAATGAGCAGTTCTTC. Protein sequence: CSARASSNEQFF.

This clonotype was counted at least ten times. The chain employs TRBV19 and TRBJ2-6; D gene ambiguous. This CDR3 region has 16 residues. The germline V gene encodes CDR1 LNHDA and CDR2 SQIVND (reference sequence). Trimming removed 6 bases from V and 1 base from J, with 13 bases in between. DNA of the CDR3: TGTGCCAGTAGCCCGTCCTACGTTTCTGGGGCCAACGTCCTGACTTTC. Translation gives CASSPSYVSGANVLTF.

This clonotype showed up just a few times. The V call is TRBV12-3 or TRBV12-4, the J call TRBJ1-5; the D is unclear. The V and J ends lost 3 bases and 6 bases respectively, with 6 bases between them. This CDR3 has 12 residues. CDR3 residues: CASSFQSQPQHF. The CDR3 bases are TGTGCCAGCAGTTTTCAAAGTCAGCCCCAGCATTTT.

This clonotype appeared many times. The chain is built from TRBV18 and TRBJ2-3; TRBD1 might be the D (5 bases). CDR1 is KGHSH and CDR2 is LQKENI in the germline V gene. This CDR3 has 16 amino acids. V shed 6 bases and J shed 0 bases, with 16 bases lying between them. The CDR3: CASSRTRAVSTDTQYF. In DNA, the CDR3 is TGTGCCAGCTCCCGGACCAGGGCGGTTAGCACAGATACGCAGTATTTT.

J is TRBJ1-1 and V is TRBV20-1, with TRBD1 matching over 8 bases. The CDR3 spans 14 residues. V trimming: 6 bases; J trimming: 3 bases; junction bases outside the gene matches: 9. CDR1 and CDR2 (germline): DFQATT, SNEGSKA (reference sequence). In DNA form, the CDR3 reads TGCAGTGCCGAGGACAGGGCAAGGGACACTGAAGCTTTCTTT. Amino acids: CSAEDRARDTEAFF.

This clonotype has at least ten counts. The rearrangement uses TRBV7-6 and TRBJ1-1; D is unclear. The CDR3 is 14 amino acids. CDR1 is SGHVS and CDR2 is FNYEAQ in the germline V gene. The germline V and J ends were trimmed by 1 base and 5 bases, with 11 bases remaining between them. As DNA, the CDR3 is TGTGCCAGCAGCTTAGTCGTTGGAAGTACTGAAGCTTTCTTT. It yields the protein CASSLVVGSTEAFF.

There are many counts of this clonotype. V gene TRBV12-3 or TRBV12-4 combines with J gene TRBJ2-1; 9 nucleotides agree with TRBD2. The CDR3 contains 21 residues. Trimming took 4 bases from V and 0 from J; bases not matched to a gene: 19. The CDR3 spells CASSSWLGKREVLGSYNEQFF. The CDR3 nucleotides read TGTGCCAGCAGTTCTTGGTTGGGGAAGCGGGAGGTCCTAGGCTCCTACAATGAGCAGTTCTTC.

This clonotype was seen repeatedly, ten times or more. V gene TRBV25-1 combines with J gene TRBJ2-7; D is unclear. The V gene lost 3 bases and the J gene lost 5 bases, with 17 bases spanning the gap. This CDR3 contains 15 residues. CDR1 and CDR2 from the germline V gene are MGHDK and SYGVNS. CDR3: CASSDPTAVWDEQYF. CDR3 in DNA: TGTGCCAGCAGTGACCCCACAGCCGTTTGGGACGAGCAGTACTTC.

This chain joins TRBV28 and TRBJ2-2, with TRBD2 matching over 8 bases. The CDR3 extends over 23 amino acids. Germline CDR1 MDHEN, CDR2 SYDVKM. Losses at the gene ends were 1 base for V and 5 bases for J; bases not matched to a gene: 27. The CDR3 spells CASSLFSRARPVLRSGGTGELFF. The CDR3 DNA is TGTGCCAGCAGTTTATTCTCTCGGGCCAGGCCCGTTTTGAGGAGCGGGGGTACCGGGGAGCTGTTTTTT.

This clonotype was counted at least ten times. The rearrangement joins TRBV28 to TRBJ2-7, with D maybe TRBD2 (6 bases). The V gene lost 11 bases and the J gene lost 3 bases, with 11 bases spanning the gap. The CDR3 is 11 residues long. Germline V gene data show CDR1 as MDHEN and CDR2 as SYDVKM. The CDR3 spells CACGDHYEQYF. The CDR3 region has the DNA TGTGCCTGCGGGGATCACTACGAGCAGTACTTC.

The genes are TRBV25-1 and TRBJ2-1, with a weak D call TRBD2 (5 bases). The germline gives CDR1 MGHDK, CDR2 SYGVNS. V lost 5 bases and J lost 0, with 11 bases in between. This CDR3 region has 15 residues. The CDR3 sequence is CASSPTAGSYNEQFF. The CDR3 DNA is TGTGCCAGCAGTCCCACGGCGGGCTCCTACAATGAGCAGTTCTTC.

This clonotype has more than one count but fewer than ten. This chain connects TRBV20-1 to TRBJ2-3; 8 bases agree with TRBD2. The length of the CDR3 is 14 residues. Per germline, CDR1 DFQATT and CDR2 SNEGSKA (reference sequence). V lost 5 bases and J lost 2; bases outside the gene matches: 6. As DNA, the CDR3 is TGCAGTGCTGGCAGGACTAGCAACACAGATACGCAGTATTTT. Translating it yields CSAGRTSNTDTQYF.